The 8 T cell receptor beta chains given below trace back to one sample, sequenced in a study of shared clonotypes between healthy human individuals. Method: immunoSEQ multiplex PCR; TCRdb's copy keeps in-frame clones and lacks some. The top ten hold about 0.36% of the sample, which has under 2.5 million clones, 85% to 95% seen once. Material for sequencing was naive CD4+ T cells from PBMCs. Subset defined: CD45RA+ positively selected. The source of these receptors is a man between 18 and 29 years old in good health. Some clones in this sample may be carry-over from other donors' samples.

This sequence joins TRBV7-3 and TRBJ1-6; 7 bases map to TRBD1. In germline, CDR1 is SGHTA, CDR2 FQGTGA. Germline trimming cut 5 bases from V and 8 bases from J; bases unmatched to any gene: 3. The CDR3 contains 13 residues. The CDR3 coding sequence is TGTGCCAGCAGCACAACAGGGGATTCACCCCTCCACTTT. It specifies CASSTTGDSPLHF.

This rearrangement joins TRBV27 to TRBJ2-7; the D is unclear. Per germline, CDR1 MNHEY and CDR2 SMNVEV (reference sequence). CDR3 length: 13 residues. Trimming removed 3 bases at V and 3 bases at J, with 9 bases between. The CDR3 DNA reads as TGTGCCAGCAGTTTTTTAGGGAACTACGAGCAGTACTTC. This translates into CASSFLGNYEQYF.

The gene calls are TRBV7-2 and TRBJ1-5, with 7 bases fitting TRBD1. The CDR3 has 14 residues. The ends lost 1 base at V and 6 bases at J; junction bases unmatched: 3. CDR1 is SGHTA and CDR2 is FQGNSA in the germline V gene. CDR3 DNA: TGTGCCAGCAGCTTAGGGACAGGATCTCAGCCCCAGCATTTT. The encoded protein is CASSLGTGSQPQHF.

This clone came up once. V is TRBV7-8 and J is TRBJ1-1, with a possible D match to TRBD1 (6 bases). The CDR3 has 15 amino acids. From germline, CDR1 is SGHVS and CDR2 FQNEAQ. V lost 0 bases, J lost 9 bases, and 17 bases lay in between. CDR3 sequence: CASSLAVGRDIQAFF. CDR3 DNA: TGTGCCAGCAGCTTAGCGGTTGGCAGGGACATACAAGCTTTCTTT.

The chain carries TRBV19 and TRBJ2-4; TRBD1 matches at 7 bases. Germline CDR1 LNHDA, CDR2 SQIVND (reference sequence). There are 13 residues in the CDR3. V was pared by 8 bases and J by 8 bases, with 9 bases of the junction left unmatched. CDR3 in DNA: TGTGCCAGTCTCGTGACAGGGTCGGACATTCAGTACTTC. Residues: CASLVTGSDIQYF.

The chain couples TRBV14 to TRBJ2-1; 9 bases agree with TRBD1. J was trimmed by 0 bases and V by 1 base; bases with no gene match: 7. Germline V CDR1 and CDR2: SGHDN, FVKESK. The CDR3 has 18 residues. Here the CDR3 DNA reads TGTGCCAGCAGCCAAGTGCCCGGGACAGGGCCCTCCTACAATGAGCAGTTCTTC. Translation: CASSQVPGTGPSYNEQFF.

The rearrangement links TRBV28 to TRBJ1-1; the D gene is possibly TRBD1 (5 bases). Per the germline V gene, CDR1 is MDHEN and CDR2 is SYDVKM. This CDR3 is built from 14 residues. Trimming took off 9 bases at V and 5 bases at J, with 19 bases between the two ends. This CDR3 reads CASTGGSRGTEAFF. The CDR3, as DNA: TGTGCCAGTACCGGCGGTTCCCGGGGGACTGAAGCTTTCTTT.

V and J are TRBV5-8 and TRBJ1-4; D ambiguous. Germline CDR1 SGHTS, CDR2 YDEGEE. V gave up 1 base and J gave up 4 bases, with 8 bases separating them. The CDR3 totals 14 residues. In DNA form, the CDR3 reads TGTGCCAGCAGCTTGAAACAGTATAATGAAAAACTGTTTTTT. It specifies CASSLKQYNEKLFF.